The rows below give T cell receptor beta chains drawn from one sample of a study of neoadjuvant anti-PD-1 for oral cavity cancer. Sequenced by immunoSEQ multiplex PCR; TCRdb stores in-frame clones only, minus some. The data show fewer than 90,000 clones, approximately 84% seen once. The sample was PBMCs, taken after nivolumab (anti-PD-1) treatment. Receptor source: a person aged 35-79 years with oral cavity squamous cell carcinoma. Both conserved end residues are part of each CDR3.

len | v_gene | CDR3aa
16 | TRBV30 | CAWSVYRYPNTGELFF
14 | TRBV4-1 | CASSLLTGGNTIYF
17 | TRBV6-1 | CASSGRGAKASGNTIYF
16 | TRBV4-1 | CASSQDSMGSSYEQYF
14 | TRBV18 | CASSPDRGYTEAFF
12 | TRBV30 | CAWAGFGKTQYF
14 | TRBV5-6 | CASSLRPTNEKLFF
11 | TRBV10-2 | CASSEGYGYTF
13 | TRBV6-1 | CASSLEGEGEAFF
13 | TRBV2 | CASSETEAGELFF
13 | TRBV29-1 | CSVRANSGNTIYF
11 | TRBV20-1 | CSASLNTEAFF
16 | TRBV5-1 | CASSLDSSVRNTEAFF
14 | TRBV6-5 | CASSSDAYTGELFF
17 | TRBV28 | CASSLIVSGSLDDEQFF
11 | TRBV11-2 | CASSLGQTQYF
14 | TRBV7-6 | CASSSSPGGSEQYF
13 | TRBV6-5 | CASRRDRNTEAFF
11 | TRBV20-1 | CSANETPAAFF
14 | TRBV4-1 | CASSVDGFNEKLFF
16 | TRBV6-6 | CASTKHGQSSGNTIYF
16 | TRBV10-3 | CAISEGREGGGGTQYF
11 | TRBV29-1 | CSVDPREGYTF
17 | TRBV18 | CASSPFPLAGHRGEQYF
14 | TRBV6-5 | CASSRTHGTAELFF
14 | TRBV29-1 | CSSQKGFTYNEQFF
14 | TRBV6-6 | CASRTDISYNEQFF
16 | TRBV28 | CASSLRPGTSGRPQYF
15 | TRBV29-1 | CSVGPGLGTWETQYF
17 | TRBV29-1 | CSARVNRVAGGLYGYTF
13 | TRBV10-1 | CASSGTPSYEQYF
14 | TRBV11-3 | CASSPGDRGHEQYF
12 | TRBV28 | CASTPNTGELFF
10 | TRBV10-2 | CASSGDTQYF
12 | TRBV30 | CAWSTDNYEQYF
13 | TRBV28 | CASATPGGPEQYF
16 | TRBV28 | CASSLTTGGEGQPQHF
15 | TRBV6-5 | CASSYHTGSQETQYF
15 | TRBV14 | CASSQATGGSTEAFF
14 | TRBV28 | CASTPGDRAHEQYF
14 | TRBV2 | CASRRLAGDNEQFF
11 | TRBV4-1 | CASSQAREQYF
13 | TRBV10-2 | CASSGTRYNEQFF
15 | TRBV4-1 | CASSLGTADSYEQYF
14 | TRBV10-1 | CASSEPGPGTEAFF
15 | TRBV6-5 | CASRPRQGWRNEQFF
21 | TRBV4-1 | CASSQDRGPSGRANSYNEQFF
13 | TRBV14 | CASSSQAGDTQYF
11 | TRBV20-1 | CSARSGNEQYF
14 | TRBV5-1 | CASSLGPAADTQYF
18 | TRBV10-3 | CAISESLNGQLEEDGYTF
12 | TRBV11-1 | CASTAGSIEQYF
13 | TRBV29-1 | CSGGDRDGYGYTF
11 | TRBV28 | CASSSPGELFF